The next 18 T cell receptor beta chains were all read from a single sample in a study of CD8 T cells in Susac syndrome. Random hexamers served to reverse transcribe roughly 0.45 to 1 ug RNA. TCRdb reprocessed the immunoSEQ multiplex PCR reads with MiXCR, giving one entry per CDR3 protein. The sample has about 200,000 distinct CDR3 sequences; 85% to 95% are singletons. Sequencing was performed on CD4+ T cells from PBMCs. The receptor source for this set is a human donor in good health.

The V gene is TRBV3-1, the J gene TRBJ2-1, with 10 positions matching TRBD2. The ends lost 7 bases at V and 2 bases at J; junction bases unmatched: 5. The CDR3 totals 15 residues. In germline, CDR1 is LGHDT, CDR2 YNNKEL (reference sequence). The CDR3, as DNA: TGTGCCAGCATGGTGAGCGGGGGGGCCTACAATGAGCAGTTCTTC. Its protein product is CASMVSGGAYNEQFF.

V and J are TRBV5-1 and TRBJ2-1; D gene unclear. Germline V CDR1 and CDR2: SGHRS, YFSETQ. The V end lost 1 base, the J end lost 8 bases, and 7 bases lay between the germline ends. This CDR3 is 12 amino acids long. The DNA for the CDR3 is TGCGCCAGCAGCTTGACCGCAGATGAGCAGTTCTTC. As protein: CASSLTADEQFF. Full variable domain (rest looked up from reference TRBV5-1 and TRBJ2-1): KAGVTQTPRYLIKTRGQQVTLSCSPISGHRSVSWYQQTPGQGLQFLFEYFSETQRNKGNFPGRFSGRQFSNSRSEMNVSTLELGDSALYLCASSLTADEQFFGPGTRLTVL.

The V gene is TRBV3-1, the J gene TRBJ2-5; D is uncertain. The V and J ends lost 3 bases and 5 bases respectively, with 4 bases between them. CDR3 length: 11 amino acids. Germline CDR1 is LGHDT and CDR2 is YNNKEL (reference sequence). CDR3 protein: CASSHLETQYF. DNA for the CDR3: TGTGCCAGCAGCCATCTCGAGACCCAGTACTTC.

The chain is built from TRBV25-1 and TRBJ1-1; perhaps TRBD1 as D (5 bases). V dropped 2 bases and J dropped 6 bases, with 10 bases sitting between them. This CDR3 comprises 13 residues. CDR1 MGHDK and CDR2 SYGVNS come from the germline V gene. CDR3 residues: CASSEVRDAEAFF. The DNA for the CDR3 is TGTGCCAGCAGTGAAGTACGGGACGCTGAAGCTTTCTTT.

The V gene is TRBV20-1, the J gene TRBJ2-7, with TRBD2 matching 8 bases. Losses at the gene ends were 3 bases for V and 4 bases for J; bases not matched to a gene: 11. The CDR3 extends over 15 amino acids. The germline CDR1 and CDR2 sequences are DFQATT and SNEGSKA (reference sequence). The CDR3 here is CSASPPGGGSYEQYF. The CDR3, as DNA: TGCAGTGCTAGTCCCCCGGGCGGGGGGTCTTACGAGCAGTACTTC.

The table lists this clonotype with a few counts. The gene calls are TRBV4-3 and TRBJ1-2; D is possibly TRBD1 (5 bases). Germline V lookup: CDR1 LGHNA, CDR2 YSLEER. With 1 base removed from V and 8 bases from J, the gap between germline ends came to 14 bases. The CDR3 totals 14 residues. The CDR3 loop is CASSQVGLQKGYTF. Written as DNA, the CDR3 is TGCGCCAGCAGCCAAGTGGGACTTCAAAAAGGCTACACCTTC.

Written as DNA, the CDR3 is TGCAGTGCTAGACGGCGTGGGGCCAACGTCCTGACTTTC. Amino acid sequence: CSARRRGANVLTF. This chain links TRBV20-1 with TRBJ2-6; D gene unclear. The germline CDR1 and CDR2 sequences are DFQATT and SNEGSKA (reference sequence). The CDR3 runs to 13 residues. V lost 2 bases to trimming and J lost 3 bases, with 5 bases between them.

This chain connects TRBV20-1 to TRBJ1-5; perhaps TRBD1 as D (5 bases). Per germline, CDR1 DFQATT and CDR2 SNEGSKA (reference sequence). The length of the CDR3 is 13 residues. V was clipped by 5 bases and J by 2 bases, with 10 bases between them. CDR3 residues: CSAGGKGNQPQHF. The CDR3 DNA reads as TGCAGTGCTGGGGGGAAGGGCAATCAGCCCCAGCATTTT.

The rearrangement joins TRBV2 to TRBJ1-4; 7 nucleotides match TRBD1. Germline trimming cut 10 bases from V and 5 bases from J; bases unmatched to any gene: 7. This CDR3 has 13 residues. The germline V gene has CDR1 SNHLY and CDR2 FYNNEI. CDR3 coding DNA: TGTGCCACCCGACAGGGCTTGAATGAAAAACTGTTTTTT. Translating it yields CATRQGLNEKLFF.

This chain uses TRBV3-1 with TRBJ2-1; no clear D. CDR1 and CDR2 from the germline V gene are LGHDT and YNNKEL (reference sequence). The CDR3 extends over 11 amino acids. Trimming pared 3 bases from V and 9 bases from J, leaving 6 bases between. CDR3 loop: CASSHKVEQFF. The CDR3 DNA reads as TGTGCCAGCAGCCATAAAGTTGAGCAGTTCTTC.

V and J are TRBV20-1 and TRBJ2-5, with D possibly matching TRBD2 (6 bases). V was trimmed by 1 base and J by 0 bases, leaving 18 bases between them. CDR3 length equals 17 residues. Germline values: CDR1 DFQATT, CDR2 SNEGSKA (reference sequence). The CDR3 region has the DNA TGCAGTGCTAGAGGTGCGTGGCGGGAAACGTACCAAGAGACCCAGTACTTC. Protein product: CSARGAWRETYQETQYF.

The chain couples TRBV3-1 to TRBJ2-1; 7 bases agree with TRBD2. J was trimmed by 7 bases and V by 0 bases; bases with no gene match: 3. CDR1 LGHDT and CDR2 YNNKEL come from the germline V gene (reference sequence). This CDR3 has 14 residues. CDR3: CASSQDPGLNEQFF. CDR3 coding DNA: TGTGCCAGCAGCCAAGATCCGGGACTAAATGAGCAGTTCTTC.

This chain uses TRBV5-4 with TRBJ1-2, with 10 bases identical to TRBD1. Trimming took 4 bases from V and 8 from J; bases not matched to a gene: 14. This CDR3 is 16 amino acids long. In germline, CDR1 is SGHNT, CDR2 YYREEE (reference sequence). The CDR3 region has the DNA TGTGCCAGCAGCCAACCGGGACAGGGGAGACTCTGGGGCTACACCTTC. Encoded protein: CASSQPGQGRLWGYTF.

The chain uses TRBV20-1 and TRBJ2-5; 7 bases align to TRBD1. V shed 1 base, J shed 5 bases, and the junction held 4 bases outside the gene matches. Germline-derived CDR1 and CDR2 are DFQATT and SNEGSKA (reference sequence). This CDR3 is built from 13 residues. CDR3: CSARATGSETQYF. CDR3 bases: TGCAGTGCTAGAGCGACAGGGTCGGAGACCCAGTACTTC.

The chain employs TRBV2 and TRBJ1-4; 7 positions match TRBD1. V trimming: 10 bases; J trimming: 7 bases; junction bases outside the gene matches: 12. The CDR3 runs 14 residues. Germline-derived CDR1 and CDR2 are SNHLY and FYNNEI. As DNA, the CDR3 is TGTGCCAACTCCCGACAGGGCGGTCGTGAAAAACTGTTTTTT. Its translation: CANSRQGGREKLFF.

The chain joins TRBV23-1 to TRBJ2-7, with 11 nucleotides matching TRBD2. TRBV23-1 is annotated as an ORF whose role is uncertain. The V segment lost 8 bases and the J segment 2 bases; nucleotides outside the gene matches: 8. The CDR3 consists of 15 residues. The CDR3 DNA is TGCGCCAGCCGGAGGAGACTAGCGGGGACCTACGAGCAGTACTTC. Amino acid sequence: CASRRRLAGTYEQYF.

CDR3 amino acids: CASSPDTNYGYTF. CDR3 nucleotide sequence: TGTGCCAGCTCACCAGACACCAACTATGGCTACACCTTC. The chain joins TRBV18 to TRBJ1-2; no clear D gene. V was shortened by 2 bases and J by 2 bases, with 6 bases between the two germline ends. Germline V gene sequence: CDR1 KGHSH, CDR2 LQKENI. The CDR3 runs 13 residues.

The chain has TRBV29-1 and TRBJ1-1; D is unresolved. The V end lost 4 bases, the J end lost 0 bases, and 6 bases lay between the germline ends. The CDR3 is 12 residues long. Germline V gene data show CDR1 as SQVTM and CDR2 as ANQGSEA. The chain's CDR3 is CSVGVLNTEAFF. The CDR3 coding sequence is TGCAGCGTTGGCGTCTTGAACACTGAAGCTTTCTTT. Complete variable domain (other parts from reference TRBV29-1 and TRBJ1-1): SAVISQKPSRDICQRGTSLTIQCQVDSQVTMMFWYRQQPGQSLTLIATANQGSEATYESGFVIDKFPISRPNLTFSTLTVSNMSPEDSSIYLCSVGVLNTEAFFGQGTRLTVV.